This T cell receptor beta chain was recovered during a study of blood T cell repertoires in COVID-19. Study in general: Spain, Italy and the United States supplied samples that represented acute and convalescent COVID-19.

In the original analysis: Using reference gene primer amplification, nucleated cell counts were estimated. Clones were sequenced by immunoSEQ multiplex PCR, and TCRdb holds only the in-frame ones, with some missing. The DNA was the basis for D and trimming; V, J and clone size are from that table. The sample has fewer than 200,000 clones; about 85% are singletons. Germline CDR1 reads ENHRY; CDR2 reads SYGVKD. V was cut by 8 bases and J by 3 bases, with 10 bases left in between. The CDR3 runs to 12 residues. This chain uses TRBV10-3 with TRBJ2-5; D may be TRBD1 (5 bases). The specimen sequenced was peripheral blood. The TCR sequence derives from a man in his 60s who had recovered from COVID-19. The CDR3 here is CAISQGEETQYF. CDR3 DNA sequence: TGTGCCATCTCCCAGGGTGAAGAGACCCAGTACTTC.